This is a list of T cell receptor beta chains from one sample in a study of CD8+CD57+ T cells in acquired aplastic anemia. TCRdb passed the reads through MiXCR, listing each CDR3 protein once. The table has 100,000 to 150,000 distinct CDR3 sequences, 50% to 70% seen once. Sequencing was carried out using sorted CD4+, CD8+, or CD8+CD57+ T cells (not recorded which) from PBMCs. The source is a human donor with aplastic anemia. The CDR3 runs from the conserved cysteine through the conserved F or W. Fields, in order: J gene, D gene, V gene, clone size, CDR3 protein, CDR3 DNA. D genes are given only for firm matches. Where a row states a size, it is once, few, many or the class of an expanded clone; other rows omit it.

j_gene: TRBJ1-5
d_gene: TRBD1
v_gene: TRBV2
abundance: -
CDR3aa: CASSGNPGQTIEPQHF
CDR3nt: TGTGCCAGCAGTGGAAACCCGGGACAGACAATCGAACCCCAGCATTTT

j_gene: TRBJ1-3
d_gene: -
v_gene: TRBV15
abundance: few
CDR3aa: CATSSVPLSSGNTIYF
CDR3nt: TGTGCCACCAGCAGCGTACCCCTGAGCTCTGGAAACACCATATATTTT

j_gene: TRBJ1-5
d_gene: -
v_gene: TRBV2
abundance: few
CDR3aa: CASSERHSNQPQHF
CDR3nt: TGTGCCAGCAGTGAACGGCACAGCAATCAGCCCCAGCATTTT

j_gene: TRBJ2-5
d_gene: -
v_gene: TRBV29-1
abundance: -
CDR3aa: CSVGWETQYF
CDR3nt: TGCAGCGTTGGGTGGGAGACCCAGTACTTC

j_gene: TRBJ2-2
d_gene: -
v_gene: TRBV19
abundance: -
CDR3aa: CASSVWGTGELFF
CDR3nt: TGTGCCAGTAGTGTCTGGGGCACCGGGGAGCTGTTTTTT

j_gene: TRBJ1-2
d_gene: -
v_gene: TRBV7-9
abundance: -
CDR3aa: CASSLEDSLSSYTF
CDR3nt: TGTGCCAGCAGCTTAGAAGACAGTTTATCGAGCTACACCTTC

j_gene: TRBJ2-7
d_gene: TRBD1
v_gene: TRBV5-1
abundance: -
CDR3aa: CSKLGRGHEQYF
CDR3nt: TGCTCCAAGTTGGGCAGGGGGCACGAGCAGTACTTC

j_gene: TRBJ1-4
d_gene: -
v_gene: TRBV18
abundance: -
CDR3aa: CASSPSVVANEKLFF
CDR3nt: TGTGCCAGCTCACCGTCCGTCGTTGCTAATGAAAAACTGTTTTTT

j_gene: TRBJ1-2
d_gene: -
v_gene: TRBV24-1
abundance: few
CDR3aa: CATSREGHGYTF
CDR3nt: TGTGCCACCAGTAGGGAAGGTCATGGCTACACCTTC

j_gene: TRBJ2-5
d_gene: -
v_gene: TRBV5-6
abundance: many
CDR3aa: CASSLFAQGQETQYF
CDR3nt: TGTGCCAGCAGCTTGTTCGCACAGGGCCAAGAGACCCAGTACTTC

j_gene: TRBJ1-2
d_gene: -
v_gene: TRBV10-3
abundance: -
CDR3aa: CAISSDSYYGYTF
CDR3nt: TGTGCCATCAGTTCGGACAGTTATTATGGCTACACCTTC

j_gene: TRBJ1-1
d_gene: -
v_gene: TRBV19
abundance: -
CDR3aa: CASSSLRQMNTEAFF
CDR3nt: TGTGCCAGTAGTTCCCTTCGACAGATGAACACTGAAGCTTTCTTT

j_gene: TRBJ2-2
d_gene: -
v_gene: TRBV2
abundance: -
CDR3aa: CARGGNSGELFF
CDR3nt: TGTGCCAGGGGGGGTAACAGCGGGGAGCTGTTTTTT

j_gene: TRBJ2-5
d_gene: -
v_gene: TRBV27
abundance: few
CDR3aa: CASSPPYRPQETQYF
CDR3nt: TGTGCCAGCAGCCCCCCTTACAGGCCTCAAGAGACCCAGTACTTC

j_gene: TRBJ2-1
d_gene: -
v_gene: TRBV10-3
abundance: -
CDR3aa: CAIREGDLHNEQFF
CDR3nt: TGTGCCATCAGGGAGGGGGACTTACACAATGAGCAGTTCTTC

j_gene: TRBJ1-1
d_gene: -
v_gene: TRBV2
abundance: -
CDR3aa: CASSPAGHGFTEAFF
CDR3nt: TGTGCCAGCAGTCCCGCGGGACACGGTTTCACTGAAGCTTTCTTT

j_gene: TRBJ1-1
d_gene: -
v_gene: TRBV15
abundance: -
CDR3aa: CATSRDWYPVEAFF
CDR3nt: TGTGCCACCAGCAGAGATTGGTACCCAGTAGAAGCTTTCTTT

j_gene: TRBJ1-1
d_gene: -
v_gene: TRBV2
abundance: -
CDR3aa: CASSSFRAFF
CDR3nt: TGTGCCAGCAGCTCCTTCCGGGCTTTCTTT

j_gene: TRBJ1-2
d_gene: -
v_gene: TRBV7-9
abundance: many
CDR3aa: CASSLGREGNGYTF
CDR3nt: TGTGCCAGCAGCCTTGGCAGGGAAGGTAATGGCTACACCTTC

j_gene: TRBJ1-1
d_gene: -
v_gene: TRBV5-1
abundance: -
CDR3aa: CASSLLRQNTEAFF
CDR3nt: TGCGCCAGCAGCTTATTACGTCAGAACACTGAAGCTTTCTTT

j_gene: TRBJ2-1
d_gene: -
v_gene: TRBV11-1
abundance: once
CDR3aa: CASSIGNRRHNEQFF
CDR3nt: TGTGCCAGCTCGATTGGGAACAGGCGACACAATGAGCAGTTCTTC

j_gene: TRBJ1-1
d_gene: TRBD1
v_gene: TRBV7-6
abundance: many
CDR3aa: CASSSRQGFPEAFF
CDR3nt: TGTGCCAGCAGCTCGCGACAGGGGTTTCCTGAAGCTTTCTTT

j_gene: TRBJ2-2
d_gene: TRBD2
v_gene: TRBV5-1
abundance: -
CDR3aa: CASSSGITGAGELFF
CDR3nt: TGCGCCAGCAGTAGCGGGATCACCGGCGCCGGGGAGCTGTTTTTT

j_gene: TRBJ2-1
d_gene: TRBD2
v_gene: TRBV11-2
abundance: -
CDR3aa: CASSLVGRGGLEEQFF
CDR3nt: TGTGCCAGCAGCTTAGTTGGGCGGGGGGGCCTGGAGGAGCAGTTCTTC

j_gene: TRBJ2-3
d_gene: -
v_gene: TRBV7-6
abundance: once
CDR3aa: CASSLNPDRSTDTQYF
CDR3nt: TGTGCCAGCAGCTTGAACCCGGACAGAAGCACAGATACGCAGTATTTT

j_gene: TRBJ2-1
d_gene: -
v_gene: TRBV15
abundance: -
CDR3aa: CATSSVEGGQGIYNEQFF
CDR3nt: TGTGCCACCAGCAGCGTTGAAGGAGGGCAGGGGATCTACAATGAGCAGTTCTTC

j_gene: TRBJ1-2
d_gene: -
v_gene: TRBV10-1
abundance: -
CDR3aa: CASSERVADGYTF
CDR3nt: TGCGCCAGCAGTGAGCGGGTAGCGGATGGCTACACCTTC

j_gene: TRBJ2-6
d_gene: -
v_gene: TRBV5-1
abundance: -
CDR3aa: CASKGFRSGANVLTF
CDR3nt: TGCGCCAGCAAGGGATTCCGCTCTGGGGCCAACGTCCTGACTTTC

j_gene: TRBJ1-2
d_gene: TRBD1
v_gene: TRBV29-1
abundance: -
CDR3aa: CSVGGGGRANYGYTF
CDR3nt: TGCAGCGTTGGTGGAGGGGGCAGGGCTAACTATGGCTACACCTTC

j_gene: TRBJ2-1
d_gene: TRBD2
v_gene: TRBV10-3
abundance: -
CDR3aa: CAIRPASGGVNEQFF
CDR3nt: TGTGCCATCAGGCCCGCTAGCGGGGGGGTTAATGAGCAGTTCTTC

j_gene: TRBJ2-5
d_gene: TRBD2
v_gene: TRBV7-6
abundance: many
CDR3aa: CASSPWAGGAQETQYF
CDR3nt: TGTGCCAGCAGCCCGTGGGCCGGGGGGGCCCAAGAGACCCAGTACTTC

j_gene: TRBJ2-3
d_gene: -
v_gene: TRBV9
abundance: many
CDR3aa: CASSSSTLGPTDTQYF
CDR3nt: TGTGCCAGCAGCTCATCCACACTGGGACCCACAGATACGCAGTATTTT

j_gene: TRBJ1-2
d_gene: TRBD1
v_gene: TRBV24-1
abundance: few
CDR3aa: CATSDWDRAVGYTF
CDR3nt: TGTGCCACCAGTGACTGGGACAGGGCTGTTGGCTACACCTTC

j_gene: TRBJ2-7
d_gene: -
v_gene: TRBV4-3
abundance: many
CDR3aa: CASSQGTKRSYEQYF
CDR3nt: TGCGCCAGCAGCCAAGGGACCAAAAGGAGCTACGAGCAGTACTTC

j_gene: TRBJ2-3
d_gene: TRBD2
v_gene: TRBV4-2
abundance: -
CDR3aa: CASSQGLAVQPADTQYF
CDR3nt: TGTGCCAGCAGCCAAGGACTAGCGGTCCAGCCCGCAGATACGCAGTATTTT

j_gene: TRBJ1-5
d_gene: TRBD1
v_gene: TRBV24-1
abundance: -
CDR3aa: CATSGGTGDGQPQHF
CDR3nt: TGTGCCACCAGCGGAGGGACAGGGGACGGTCAGCCCCAGCATTTT

j_gene: TRBJ2-5
d_gene: -
v_gene: TRBV29-1
abundance: -
CDR3aa: CSVAGTKQETQYF
CDR3nt: TGCAGCGTTGCCGGGACCAAACAAGAGACCCAGTACTTC

j_gene: TRBJ2-1
d_gene: TRBD1
v_gene: TRBV29-1
abundance: few
CDR3aa: CSVERTGQFEQFF
CDR3nt: TGCAGCGTTGAGAGGACAGGCCAATTTGAGCAGTTCTTC

j_gene: TRBJ1-2
d_gene: -
v_gene: TRBV20-1
abundance: -
CDR3aa: CSAHRASDYGYTF
CDR3nt: TGCAGTGCTCACCGGGCCAGCGACTATGGCTACACCTTC

j_gene: TRBJ1-6
d_gene: -
v_gene: TRBV5-1
abundance: -
CDR3aa: CASAGTVDNSPLHF
CDR3nt: TGCGCCAGCGCGGGGACGGTCGATAATTCACCCCTCCACTTT

j_gene: TRBJ2-6
d_gene: -
v_gene: TRBV19
abundance: -
CDR3aa: CASSMAGLEANVLTF
CDR3nt: TGTGCCAGTAGTATGGCGGGGCTAGAGGCCAACGTCCTGACTTTC

j_gene: TRBJ2-5
d_gene: TRBD2
v_gene: TRBV2
abundance: many
CDR3aa: CASTKSGGEGETQYF
CDR3nt: TGTGCCAGCACTAAAAGCGGGGGGGAAGGAGAGACCCAGTACTTC

j_gene: TRBJ2-5
d_gene: -
v_gene: TRBV25-1
abundance: -
CDR3aa: CASSPTGGAGETQYF
CDR3nt: TGTGCCAGCAGTCCCACAGGGGGGGCGGGGGAGACCCAGTACTTT

j_gene: TRBJ1-1
d_gene: TRBD1
v_gene: TRBV3-1
abundance: few
CDR3aa: CASSPGQGATEAFF
CDR3nt: TGTGCCAGCAGCCCAGGACAGGGGGCCACTGAAGCTTTCTTT

j_gene: TRBJ1-5
d_gene: TRBD1
v_gene: TRBV25-1
abundance: once
CDR3aa: CASSDPTGDSNQPQHF
CDR3nt: TGTGCCAGCAGTGATCCCACAGGGGATAGCAATCAGCCCCAGCATTTT